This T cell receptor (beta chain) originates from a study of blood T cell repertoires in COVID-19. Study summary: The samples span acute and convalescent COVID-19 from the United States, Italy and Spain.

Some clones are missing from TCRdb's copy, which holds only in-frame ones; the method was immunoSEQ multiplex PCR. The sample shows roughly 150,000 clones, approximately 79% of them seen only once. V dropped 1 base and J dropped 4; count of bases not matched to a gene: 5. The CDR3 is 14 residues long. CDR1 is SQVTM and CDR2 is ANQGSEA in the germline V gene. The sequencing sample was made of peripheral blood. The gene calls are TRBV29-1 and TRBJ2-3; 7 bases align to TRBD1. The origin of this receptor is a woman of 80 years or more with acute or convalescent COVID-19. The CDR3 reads CSVEGWTGPDTQYF. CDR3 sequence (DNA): TGCAGCGTTGAAGGGTGGACAGGACCAGATACGCAGTATTTT.